The 11 T cell receptor beta chains given below trace back to one sample, sequenced in a study of T-cell memory formation after mild COVID-19. TCRdb passed the 5' RACE reads through MiXCR, listing each CDR3 protein once. The table lists about 560,000 distinct CDR3 sequences, about a fifth of them singletons. Sequencing was done on a sample of PBMCs or a T cell subset sorted from them (not recorded which). The receptors come from an adult woman who had mild COVID-19 (a few samples of this study predate the infection). Cell type and time point are not known.

CDR3 sequence: CASSLVSRGQSGNTIYF. CDR3 nucleotides: TGTGCCAGCAGCTTAGTAAGCAGGGGGCAGTCTGGAAACACCATATATTTT. J is TRBJ1-3 and V is TRBV7-2, with 8 bases matching TRBD1. CDR1 is SGHTA, CDR2 FQGNSA, per germline. The trim removed 1 base at V and 1 base at J, leaving 6 bases unmatched. The CDR3 spans 17 residues.

This chain links TRBV4-1 with TRBJ1-5; possible D gene TRBD1, 5 bases. Germline CDR1 reads MGHRA; CDR2 reads YSYEKL. The V end lost 2 bases, the J end lost 9 bases, and 17 bases lay between the germline ends. The CDR3 loop spans 15 amino acids. CDR3 sequence reads: CASSQYAGGTMPQHF. In DNA form, the CDR3 reads TGCGCCAGCAGCCAATATGCCGGGGGAACAATGCCCCAGCATTTT.

This clonotype came up a few times. The gene calls are TRBV4-1 and TRBJ2-3; D is perhaps TRBD2 (5 bases). From germline, CDR1 is MGHRA and CDR2 YSYEKL. CDR3 size: 17 residues. The V end was cut by 0 bases, the J end by 0 bases, with 13 bases between. CDR3 sequence (DNA): TGCGCCAGCAGCCAAGATGGAGGCGCCGTTAGCACAGATACGCAGTATTTT. Encoded protein: CASSQDGGAVSTDTQYF.

The CDR3 DNA is TGCGCCAGCAGCCAAGCCAGGACAGTGAACACTGAAGCTTTCTTT. Protein sequence: CASSQARTVNTEAFF. The chain is built from TRBV4-3 and TRBJ1-1, with D maybe TRBD1 (6 bases). The CDR3 has 15 amino acids. Trimming shortened V by 1 base and J by 0 bases, and 9 bases separated the two germline ends. Germline loops: CDR1 LGHNA, CDR2 YSLEER.

This sequence joins TRBV12-3 or TRBV12-4 and TRBJ1-1; TRBD1 matches at 7 bases. This CDR3 contains 16 residues. The V segment lost 6 bases and the J segment 4 bases; nucleotides outside the gene matches: 14. CDR3 amino acids: CASSYTLTGDGTEAFF. DNA for the CDR3: TGTGCCAGCAGCTACACCCTAACAGGGGATGGCACTGAAGCTTTCTTT.

The chain uses TRBV24-1 and TRBJ2-3; the D gene could be TRBD1 or TRBD2 (5 bases each). The V end was cut by 9 bases, the J end by 1 base, with 13 bases between. The CDR3 has 14 amino acids. Germline V CDR1 and CDR2: KGHDR, SFDVKD. CDR3 loop: CATQKMGGTDTQYF. The CDR3 bases are TGTGCCACCCAAAAGATGGGGGGCACAGATACGCAGTATTTT.

This chain joins TRBV20-1 and TRBJ1-3; D call uncertain. CDR1 and CDR2 (germline): DFQATT, SNEGSKA (reference sequence). The V and J ends lost 0 bases and 0 bases respectively, with 12 bases between them. The CDR3 totals 16 residues. CDR3 sequence reads: CSARDFEVFSGNTIYF. DNA of the CDR3: TGCAGTGCTAGAGATTTTGAGGTTTTCTCTGGAAACACCATATATTTT.

V and J are TRBV10-3 and TRBJ2-7; no definite D call. CDR3 length: 14 amino acids. Trimming removed 0 bases from V and 2 bases from J, with 8 bases in between. Germline CDR1 ENHRY, CDR2 SYGVKD. The CDR3 loop is CAISESWAAYEQYF. In nucleotides, the CDR3 is TGTGCCATCAGTGAGTCGTGGGCCGCCTACGAGCAGTACTTC.

This clonotype has a handful of counts. The chain links TRBV20-1 to TRBJ2-5, with D perhaps given as TRBD1 or TRBD2 (5 bases each). The germline gives CDR1 DFQATT, CDR2 SNEGSKA (reference sequence). The V and J ends lost 1 base and 8 bases respectively, with 17 bases between them. The CDR3 is made up of 14 amino acids. CDR3 coding DNA: TGCAGTGCTAGAGTTTTGGGACGTATGGGAACCCAGTACTTC. Residues: CSARVLGRMGTQYF.

This clonotype was detected only once. The chain employs TRBV2 and TRBJ2-1; D perhaps matches TRBD1 (6 bases). The CDR3 covers 15 residues. Trimming left V 6 bases short and J 0 bases short, with 12 bases between. The germline V gene has CDR1 SNHLY and CDR2 FYNNEI. The chain's CDR3 is CASSNRASSYNEQFF. CDR3 coding DNA: TGTGCCAGCAGCAACAGGGCTAGCTCCTACAATGAGCAGTTCTTC.

In its sample, this clonotype was seen many times. The chain carries TRBV10-3 and TRBJ2-3; D remains unclear. The germline gives CDR1 ENHRY, CDR2 SYGVKD. The CDR3 runs to 12 residues. The V end lost 5 bases, the J end lost 0 bases, and 3 bases lay between the germline ends. CDR3 nucleotides: TGTGCCATCAGTTATAGCACAGATACGCAGTATTTT. Translated: CAISYSTDTQYF.